This section outlines one TCR beta chain sequence together with its context. Its matching antigen is unknown. The sample is drawn from a study of identical twins. Germline V gives CDR1 ENHRY, CDR2 SYGVKD. The V and J ends lost 5 bases and 1 base respectively, with 11 bases between them. CDR3 length: 14 residues. TCRdb processed the 5' RACE reads anew with MiXCR; each CDR3 protein has one entry. This sample has around 680,000 distinct CDR3 sequences; approximately 9% occur once, and the top ten carry 0.85% to 1%. Points from the study as a whole: Insertions were fewer in abundant cord blood beta clonotypes, whereas memory repertoires showed none of this pattern.

The sample was also reused in another study, on yellow fever vaccine responses in identical twins.

The source of this sequence is a young woman in good health. The sequencing sample was made of PBMCs. This sequence joins TRBV10-3 and TRBJ1-1; D call uncertain. CDR3 sequence: CAISPGGRNTEAFF. The CDR3, as DNA: TGTGCCATCAGTCCGGGAGGGAGGAACACTGAAGCTTTCTTT.